This entry concerns a single T cell receptor beta chain. This CDR3 spans 16 amino acids. The ends were cut back, 7 bases at V and 4 bases at J, with 20 bases in the middle. CDR1 and CDR2 (germline): SEHNR, FQNEAQ (reference sequence). Clones were read by immunoSEQ multiplex PCR, and TCRdb kept only the in-frame ones, dropping some. The sample carries tens of thousands of clones, just over 90% recorded once. The sample belongs to a study of T cell changes during pregnancy in multiple sclerosis. This sequence joins TRBV7-9 and TRBJ2-1, with a possible D match to TRBD2 (5 bases). The sequence derives from a female donor with multiple sclerosis, enrolled in a pregnancy study. The sequencing used CD4+ T cells from peripheral blood mononuclear cells, collected in the second trimester of pregnancy. Here the CDR3 reads CASNPGGPMGYNEQFF. CDR3 DNA: TGTGCCAGCAACCCCGGCGGGCCTATGGGATACAATGAGCAGTTCTTC.